Shown below are 3 T cell receptor beta chains from a single sample sequenced in a study of OX40 agonist ivuxolimab in advanced cancers. Clones were read by immunoSEQ multiplex PCR, and TCRdb kept only the in-frame ones, dropping some. The sample includes around 83,000 clones, over 75% of them seen just once. The material sequenced was CD4+ or CD8+ T cells sorted from blood, taken in a trial of the OX40 agonist ivuxolimab. These receptors were obtained from an adult with an advanced solid tumor such as melanoma, head and neck, liver or kidney cancer.

This chain links TRBV6-1 with TRBJ2-7; unclear D gene. This CDR3 spans 14 amino acids. CDR1 and CDR2 (germline): MNHNS, SASEGT. Trimming shortened V by 3 bases and J by 5 bases, and 14 bases separated the two germline ends. The CDR3 loop reads CASSEDPTINEQYF. The CDR3 nucleotides are TGTGCCAGCAGTGAGGACCCGACCATCAACGAGCAGTACTTC.

V gene TRBV7-9 combines with J gene TRBJ1-4, with TRBD1 identical over 8 bases. CDR1 and CDR2 (germline): SEHNR, FQNEAQ (reference sequence). Trimming at V came to 5 bases and at J to 7 bases, leaving 12 bases not matched to a gene. There are 16 residues in the CDR3. This CDR3 reads CASSPTLGQGGEKLFF. Written as DNA, the CDR3 is TGTGCCAGCAGCCCAACCCTCGGACAGGGCGGTGAAAAACTGTTTTTT.

The chain uses TRBV19 and TRBJ1-4; D gene ambiguous. Looked up from germline, CDR1 is LNHDA and CDR2 is SQIVND (reference sequence). The CDR3 spans 14 residues. Trimming took off 2 bases at V and 3 bases at J, with 7 bases between the two ends. CDR3 nucleotide sequence: TGTGCCAGTAGTATACAAGGACCTAATGAAAAACTGTTTTTT. It specifies CASSIQGPNEKLFF.